A selection of T cell receptor beta chains follows, all from one sample in a study of Graves' ophthalmopathy and Graves' hyperthyroidism. TCRdb re-called the multiplex PCR reads through MiXCR, storing one row per CDR3 protein. The table records some 1.1 million distinct CDR3 sequences, less than 45% of them present only once. Sequenced sample: peripheral blood or thyroid tissue (not recorded which). Receptor source: an adult man with Graves' hyperthyroidism. CDR3s include the opening cysteine and the closing phenylalanine or tryptophan. The order of the fields is clone size, D gene, V gene, J gene, CDR3 DNA, CDR3 protein. A D gene is named only where the DNA matches it firmly. For some rows the clone size is stated as once, few or many, or as a class when expanded; others skip it.

.	.	TRBV29-1	TRBJ1-1	TGCAGCGTTAGACCCGAGAAAACTGAAGCTTTCTTT	CSVRPEKTEAFF
many	TRBD2	TRBV12-3/TRBV12-4	TRBJ2-5	TGTGCCAGCAGTTTAGTGATAGCGGGAGGGCAAGAGACCCAGTACTTC	CASSLVIAGGQETQYF
many	.	TRBV15	TRBJ2-7	TGTGCCACCACCTTGGGGGCCGGGTACGAGCAGTACTTC	CATTLGAGYEQYF
.	TRBD1	TRBV7-8	TRBJ2-7	TGTGCCAGCAGCTTAGTCGGACAGGGGGCCGAGCAGTACTTC	CASSLVGQGAEQYF
.	.	TRBV10-3	TRBJ2-7	TGTGCCAGCAGTTACCCCATTGATAACACCTTCCTATCCTACGAGCAGTACTTC	CASSYPIDNTFLSYEQYF
.	.	TRBV12-3/TRBV12-4	TRBJ1-5	TGTGCCAGCAACCCGACAAATAGCAATCAGCCCCAGCATTTT	CASNPTNSNQPQHF
many	TRBD2	TRBV5-1	TRBJ2-7	TGCGCCAGCAGCTTGTTTGGACTAGACGACGAGCAGTACTTC	CASSLFGLDDEQYF
.	TRBD2	TRBV25-1	TRBJ2-3	TGTGCCAGCAGCCCCCCGGGGGGGCGAACCGCAGATACGCAGTATTTT	CASSPPGGRTADTQYF
many	TRBD1	TRBV7-9	TRBJ2-7	TGTGCCAGCAGTTCCACAGGGGGCGGCTACGAGCAGTACTTC	CASSSTGGGYEQYF
many	.	TRBV12-3/TRBV12-4	TRBJ2-7	TGTGCCAGCGGGGACACACTGGGGTACGAGCAGTACTTC	CASGDTLGYEQYF
.	TRBD2	TRBV10-3	TRBJ2-5	TGTGCCATCAGTGAAGGGACTAGCGGGGCACAAGAGACCCAGTACTTC	CAISEGTSGAQETQYF
.	.	TRBV4-3	TRBJ1-3	TGCGCCAGCAGCCAAGGGAGACGGGGCGCAGGAAACACCATATATTTT	CASSQGRRGAGNTIYF
.	TRBD1	TRBV25-1	TRBJ2-5	TGTGCCAGCAGTGCTCCACGCGATAGGGGGCTATTTGGTCCCCAAGAGACCCAGTACTTC	CASSAPRDRGLFGPQETQYF
.	TRBD1	TRBV11-2	TRBJ1-6	TGTGCCAGCAGTCAAACAGGGGAACCAAGCTCCTATAATTCACCCCTCCACTTT	CASSQTGEPSSYNSPLHF
.	.	TRBV7-2	TRBJ1-1	TGTGCCAGCAGCTTATTGGGGGGAGGCGGCACTGAAGCTTTCTTT	CASSLLGGGGTEAFF
many	.	TRBV15	TRBJ1-4	TGTGCCACCAGCAGATTCCAGACAACTAATGAAAAACTGTTTTTT	CATSRFQTTNEKLFF
.	TRBD1	TRBV11-2	TRBJ2-5	TGTGCCAGCAGCTCGATGACAGGGACGGAGACCCAGTACTTC	CASSSMTGTETQYF
.	.	TRBV4-3	TRBJ2-2	TGCGCCAGCAGCCAGGTAGACAGTGGCACCGGGGAGCTGTTTTTT	CASSQVDSGTGELFF
.	.	TRBV29-1	TRBJ1-5	TGCAGCGTAGCAGGGGACATGCAATTT	CSVAGDMQF
.	.	TRBV14	TRBJ2-7	TGTGCCAGCAGCCAAGGGACAGGGAGGGACCACGAGCAGTACTTC	CASSQGTGRDHEQYF
many	.	TRBV9	TRBJ1-1	TGTGCCAGCAGCGGCGCGTGGAACACTGAAGCTTTCTTT	CASSGAWNTEAFF
few	TRBD1	TRBV5-8	TRBJ1-1	TGTGCCAGCAGCGGCGGGACAGGGGCTATGAACACTGAAGCTTTCTTT	CASSGGTGAMNTEAFF
many	.	TRBV20-1	TRBJ1-1	TGCAGTGCTAGCCCTCCACAGGGACGGGTGAACACTGAAGCTTTCTTT	CSASPPQGRVNTEAFF
.	.	TRBV25-1	TRBJ2-6	TGTGCCAGCAGTGACGAGCGGGCCCTGGCCAACGTCCTGACTTTC	CASSDERALANVLTF
.	.	TRBV3-1	TRBJ2-7	TGTGCCAGCAGCCAAGATAGACTTACGCGCTACGAGCAGTACTTC	CASSQDRLTRYEQYF